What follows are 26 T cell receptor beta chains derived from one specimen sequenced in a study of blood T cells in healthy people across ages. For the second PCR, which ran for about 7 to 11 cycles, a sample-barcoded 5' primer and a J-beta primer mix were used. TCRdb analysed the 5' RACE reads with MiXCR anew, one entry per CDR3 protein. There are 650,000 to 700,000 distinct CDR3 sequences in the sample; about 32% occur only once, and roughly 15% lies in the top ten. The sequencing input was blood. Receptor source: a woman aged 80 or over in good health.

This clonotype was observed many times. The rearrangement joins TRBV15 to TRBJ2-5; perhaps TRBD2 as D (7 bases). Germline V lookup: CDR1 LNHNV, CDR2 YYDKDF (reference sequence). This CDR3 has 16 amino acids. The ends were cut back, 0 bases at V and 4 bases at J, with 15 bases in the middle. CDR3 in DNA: TGTGCCACCAGCAGAGACTTACAGGGCGGGGGAGAGACCCAGTACTTC. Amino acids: CATSRDLQGGGETQYF.

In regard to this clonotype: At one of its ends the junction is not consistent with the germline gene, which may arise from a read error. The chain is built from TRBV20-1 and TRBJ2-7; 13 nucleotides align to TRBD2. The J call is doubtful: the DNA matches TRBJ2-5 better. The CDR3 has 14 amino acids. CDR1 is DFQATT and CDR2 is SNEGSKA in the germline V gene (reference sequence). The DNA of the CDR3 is TGCAGTGCCAGAGGACTAGCGGGGGCGGAGACCCAGTACTTC. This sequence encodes CSARGLAGAETQYF.

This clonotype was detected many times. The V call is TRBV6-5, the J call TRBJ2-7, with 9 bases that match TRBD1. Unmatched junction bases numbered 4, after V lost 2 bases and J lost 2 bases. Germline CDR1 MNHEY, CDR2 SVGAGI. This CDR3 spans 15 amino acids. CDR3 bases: TGTGCCAGCAGTTACGGGGGGACAGGGACCTACGAGCAGTACTTC. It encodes CASSYGGTGTYEQYF.

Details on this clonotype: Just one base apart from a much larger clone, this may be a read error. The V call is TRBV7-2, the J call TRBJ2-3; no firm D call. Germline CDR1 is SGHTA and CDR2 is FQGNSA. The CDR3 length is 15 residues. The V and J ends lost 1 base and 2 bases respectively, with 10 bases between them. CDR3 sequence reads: CASSLGAHLTDTQYF. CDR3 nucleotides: TGTGCCAGCAGCTTAGGAGCGCATCTCACAGATACGCAGTATTTT.

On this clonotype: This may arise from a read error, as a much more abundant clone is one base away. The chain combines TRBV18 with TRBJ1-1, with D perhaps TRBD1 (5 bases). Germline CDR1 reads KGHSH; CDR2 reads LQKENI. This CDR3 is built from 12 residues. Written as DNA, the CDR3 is TGTGCCAGCCCACCAGGGAGGGCTGAAGCTTTCTTT. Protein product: CASPPGRAEAFF.

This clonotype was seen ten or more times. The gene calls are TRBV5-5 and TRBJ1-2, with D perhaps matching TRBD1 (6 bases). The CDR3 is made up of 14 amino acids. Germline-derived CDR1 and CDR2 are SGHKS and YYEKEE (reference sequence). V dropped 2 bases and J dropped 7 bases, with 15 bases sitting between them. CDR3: CASSFMQGRSGYTF. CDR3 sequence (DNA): TGTGCCAGCAGCTTCATGCAGGGGAGGTCTGGCTACACCTTC.

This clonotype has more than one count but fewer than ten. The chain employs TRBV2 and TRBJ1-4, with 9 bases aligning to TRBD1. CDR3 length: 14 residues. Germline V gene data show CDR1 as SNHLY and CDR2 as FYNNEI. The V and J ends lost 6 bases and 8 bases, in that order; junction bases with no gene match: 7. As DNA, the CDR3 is TGTGCCAGCAGCGCGGGACAGGGTTACGAAAAACTGTTTTTT. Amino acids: CASSAGQGYEKLFF.

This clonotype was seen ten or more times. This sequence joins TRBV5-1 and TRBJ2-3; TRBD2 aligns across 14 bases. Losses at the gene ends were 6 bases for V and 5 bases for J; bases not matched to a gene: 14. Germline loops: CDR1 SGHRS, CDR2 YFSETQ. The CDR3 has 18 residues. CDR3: CASTQMPTSGGALDTQYF. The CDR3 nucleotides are TGCGCCAGCACCCAAATGCCGACTAGCGGGGGGGCATTAGATACGCAGTATTTT.

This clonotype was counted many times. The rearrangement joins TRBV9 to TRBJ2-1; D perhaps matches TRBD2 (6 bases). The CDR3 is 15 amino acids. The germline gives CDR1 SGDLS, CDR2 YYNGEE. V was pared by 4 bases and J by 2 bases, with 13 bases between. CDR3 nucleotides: TGTGCCAGCAGCTATCGGGGGTACGCCTACAATGAGCAGTTCTTC. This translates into CASSYRGYAYNEQFF.

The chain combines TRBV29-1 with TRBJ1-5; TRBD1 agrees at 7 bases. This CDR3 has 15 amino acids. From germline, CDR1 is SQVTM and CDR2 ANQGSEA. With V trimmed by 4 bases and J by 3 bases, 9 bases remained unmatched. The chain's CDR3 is CSVALRQGPNQPQHF. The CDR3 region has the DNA TGCAGCGTTGCCCTCCGACAGGGACCCAATCAGCCCCAGCATTTT.

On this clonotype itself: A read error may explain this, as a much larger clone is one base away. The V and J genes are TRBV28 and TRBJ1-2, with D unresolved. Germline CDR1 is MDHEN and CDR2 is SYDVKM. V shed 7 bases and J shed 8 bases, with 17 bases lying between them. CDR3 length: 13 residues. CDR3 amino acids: CASTPKPGGGYTF. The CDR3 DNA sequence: TGTGCCAGCACCCCCAAGCCGGGTGGCGGCTACACCTTC.

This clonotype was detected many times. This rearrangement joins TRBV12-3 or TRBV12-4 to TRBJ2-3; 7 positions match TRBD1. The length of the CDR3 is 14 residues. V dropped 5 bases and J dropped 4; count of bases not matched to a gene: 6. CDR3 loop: CASSANRGADTQYF. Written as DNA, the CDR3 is TGTGCCAGCAGTGCGAACAGGGGCGCAGATACGCAGTATTTT.

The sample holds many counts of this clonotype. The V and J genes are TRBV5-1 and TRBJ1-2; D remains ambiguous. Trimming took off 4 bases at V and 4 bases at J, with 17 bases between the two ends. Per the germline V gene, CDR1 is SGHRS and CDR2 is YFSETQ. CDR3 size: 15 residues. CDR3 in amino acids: CASSPDGRTIYGYTF. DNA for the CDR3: TGCGCCAGCAGCCCGGACGGGCGGACGATCTATGGCTACACCTTC. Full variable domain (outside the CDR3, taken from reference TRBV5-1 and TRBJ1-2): KAGVTQTPRYLIKTRGQQVTLSCSPISGHRSVSWYQQTPGQGLQFLFEYFSETQRNKGNFPGRFSGRQFSNSRSEMNVSTLELGDSALYLCASSPDGRTIYGYTFGSGTRLTVV.

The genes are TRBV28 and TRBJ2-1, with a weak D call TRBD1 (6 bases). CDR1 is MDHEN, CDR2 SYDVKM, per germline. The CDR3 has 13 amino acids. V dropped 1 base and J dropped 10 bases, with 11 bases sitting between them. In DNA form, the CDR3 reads TGTGCCAGCAGTTTATCAGGGGCCTACGAGCAGTTCTTC. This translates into CASSLSGAYEQFF. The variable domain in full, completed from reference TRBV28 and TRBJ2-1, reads DVKVTQSSRYLVKRTGEKVFLECVQDMDHENMFWYRQDPGLGLRLIYFSYDVKMKEKGDIPEGYSVSREKKERFSLILESASTNQTSMYLCASSLSGAYEQFFGPGTRLTVL.

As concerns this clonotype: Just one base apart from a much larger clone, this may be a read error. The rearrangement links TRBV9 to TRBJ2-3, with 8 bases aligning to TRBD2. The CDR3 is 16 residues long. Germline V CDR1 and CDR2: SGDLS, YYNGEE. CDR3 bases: TGTGCCAGCAGCGTAGGGGAGCGGGGGAGCACAGATACGCACTATTTT. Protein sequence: CASSVGERGSTDTHYF.

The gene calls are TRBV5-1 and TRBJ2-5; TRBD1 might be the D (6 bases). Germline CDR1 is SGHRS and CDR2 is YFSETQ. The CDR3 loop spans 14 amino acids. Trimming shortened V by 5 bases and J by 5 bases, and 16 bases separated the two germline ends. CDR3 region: CASSDRHASETQYF. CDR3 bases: TGCGCCAGCAGTGACAGGCATGCAAGCGAGACCCAGTACTTC.

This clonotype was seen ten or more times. CDR3 region: CSASRENNEQFF. CDR3 DNA: TGCAGTGCTAGCCGGGAGAACAATGAGCAGTTCTTC. V is TRBV20-1 and J is TRBJ2-1; maybe TRBD2 (6 bases). With 3 bases removed from V and 5 bases from J, the gap between germline ends came to 8 bases. From germline, CDR1 is DFQATT and CDR2 SNEGSKA (reference sequence). The CDR3 has 12 amino acids.

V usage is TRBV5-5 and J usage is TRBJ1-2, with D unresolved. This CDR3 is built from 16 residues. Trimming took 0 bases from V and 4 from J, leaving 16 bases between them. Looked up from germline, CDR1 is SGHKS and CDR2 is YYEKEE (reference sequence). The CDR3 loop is CASSLDLAAVSYGYTF. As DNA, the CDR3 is TGTGCCAGCAGCTTGGATTTGGCAGCCGTATCCTATGGCTACACCTTC.

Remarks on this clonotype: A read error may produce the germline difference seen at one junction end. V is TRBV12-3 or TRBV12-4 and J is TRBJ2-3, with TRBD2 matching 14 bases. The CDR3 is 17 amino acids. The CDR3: CASSGTSGGVSTDAQYF. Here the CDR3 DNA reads TGTGCCAGCAGCGGGACTAGCGGGGGAGTGAGCACAGATGCGCAGTATTTT.

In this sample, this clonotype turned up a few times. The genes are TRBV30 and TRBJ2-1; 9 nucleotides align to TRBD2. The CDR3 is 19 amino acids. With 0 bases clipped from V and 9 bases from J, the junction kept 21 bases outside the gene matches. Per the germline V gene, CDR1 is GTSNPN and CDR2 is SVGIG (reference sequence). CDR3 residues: CAWSVRLGWGAGGGGEQFF. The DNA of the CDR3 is TGTGCCTGGAGTGTACGCCTCGGCTGGGGAGCGGGGGGAGGAGGTGAGCAGTTCTTC.

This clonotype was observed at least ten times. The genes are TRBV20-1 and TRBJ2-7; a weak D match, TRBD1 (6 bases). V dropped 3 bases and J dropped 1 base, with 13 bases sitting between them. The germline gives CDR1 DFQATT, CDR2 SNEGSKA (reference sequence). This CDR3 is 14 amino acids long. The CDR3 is CSASATGLSYEQYF. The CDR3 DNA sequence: TGCAGTGCTAGCGCGACAGGTCTGTCCTACGAGCAGTACTTC.

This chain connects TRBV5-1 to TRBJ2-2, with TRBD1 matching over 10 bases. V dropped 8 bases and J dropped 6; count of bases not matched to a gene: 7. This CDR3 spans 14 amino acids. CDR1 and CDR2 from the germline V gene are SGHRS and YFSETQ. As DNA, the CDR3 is TGCGCCAGTGGACAGGGGGTCGAGGCCGGGGAGCTGTTTTTT. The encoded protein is CASGQGVEAGELFF.

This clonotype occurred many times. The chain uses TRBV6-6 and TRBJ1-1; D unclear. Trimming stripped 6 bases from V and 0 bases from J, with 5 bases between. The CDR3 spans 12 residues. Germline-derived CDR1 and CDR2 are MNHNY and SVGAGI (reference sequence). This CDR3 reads CASSHLNTEAFF. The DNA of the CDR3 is TGTGCCAGCAGCCACTTGAACACTGAAGCTTTCTTT.

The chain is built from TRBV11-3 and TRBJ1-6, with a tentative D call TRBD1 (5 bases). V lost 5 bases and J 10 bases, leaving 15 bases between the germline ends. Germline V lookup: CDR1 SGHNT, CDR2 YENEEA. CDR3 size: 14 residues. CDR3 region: CASSQGPSGSPLHF. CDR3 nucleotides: TGTGCCAGCAGCCAGGGCCCCTCAGGGTCACCCCTCCACTTT.

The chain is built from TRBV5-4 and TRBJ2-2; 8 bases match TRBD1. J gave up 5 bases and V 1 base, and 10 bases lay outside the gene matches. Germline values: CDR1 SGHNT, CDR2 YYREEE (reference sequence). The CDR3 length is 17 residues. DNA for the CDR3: TGTGCCAGCAGCTTGCCCAGGGGGCTATCTTCAACCGGGGAGCTGTTTTTT. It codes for CASSLPRGLSSTGELFF.

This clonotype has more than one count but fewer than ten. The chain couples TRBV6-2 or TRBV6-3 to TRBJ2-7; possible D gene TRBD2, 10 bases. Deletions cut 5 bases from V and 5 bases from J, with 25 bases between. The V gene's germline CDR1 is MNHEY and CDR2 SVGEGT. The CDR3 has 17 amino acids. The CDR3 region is CASSRRAGGTGSHEQYF. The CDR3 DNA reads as TGTGCCAGCAGTCGAAGAGCGGGGGGGACAGGGAGCCACGAGCAGTACTTC.